This paragraph reports one T cell receptor beta chain. Its binding antigen is unknown. No base qualities exist here, and no much larger clone lies one base off it. These data are taken from a study of blood T cell repertoires in COVID-19 (dated by TCRdb to 2018 to 2021). Background on the whole study: Samples from collaborators originated in the United States, Italy and Spain and spanned both the acute and convalescent phases of COVID-19. Where available, HLA class I and class II types were taken from metadata supplied by the sample provider and were not determined by assay-based typing. The material from the prospective study consisted of cDNA or gDNA derived from T cells, B-cell-depleted T cells, or PBMCs. Samples came from the ongoing ImmuneRACE study (first 160 participants) plus 1,254 subjects from 6 global collaborators. The repertoires were made available in a free public database intended to serve as a resource for research on the immune response to SARS-CoV-2. Deeply sampled blood TCRbeta repertoires from subjects exposed to, actively infected with, or recovered from COVID-19 were included in the dataset. Sample metadata almost always included a de-identified subject ID, COVID-19 status, age in years and sex.

Trimming accounts for 5 bases at V and 5 bases at J, while the number of junction bases matched to no gene is 4. From its cysteine to its phenylalanine, the CDR3 spans 14 amino acids. Of all the DNA, just the CDR3 is kept, 42 bases in frame from base 1. From the germline V gene, CDR1 is SGHAT and CDR2 is FQNNGV. Each collaborating institution followed its own protocols to collect whole blood in K2EDTA tubes. For TCRbeta analysis, collaborators shipped samples as frozen whole blood, isolated PBMCs, or DNA extracted from either of those sample types. Study-level results and caveats: The quantity of clinical and demographic metadata differed by source and by participant and was supplied without curation.

The immunoSEQ Assay, a bias-controlled multiplex PCR, was used to amplify TCRbeta CDR3 regions from genomic DNA. On the authors' methods: The number of nucleated cells in each sample was estimated by amplification of reference gene primers within the assay. To quantify the absolute abundance of each unique TCRbeta CDR3 rearrangement, sequence reads were collapsed and filtered. For each sample, productive Simpson clonality was calculated as the square root of Simpson's diversity index over productive rearrangements. Held by TCRdb, this immuneACCESS table contains in-frame sequences only and omits some clones. Under half of the omission traces to an unresolved V gene where checked; the cause of the rest is unknown. That table furnishes V, J and clone size, whereas the DNA furnished D and trimming. The sample profile shows 80,000 to 100,000 clones; 81% of them were found once. Of the sample, about 4.1% is held by the ten largest clones.

Recombination connected TRBV11-2 to TRBJ2-4; 9 middle bases align to TRBD1. Sequenced: peripheral blood. The receptor's source is a man in his sixties with acute or convalescent COVID-19. CDR3 loop: CASSNRGRENIQYF. The DNA sequence is given as TGTGCCAGCAGCAACAGGGGGCGTGAAAACATTCAGTACTTC.